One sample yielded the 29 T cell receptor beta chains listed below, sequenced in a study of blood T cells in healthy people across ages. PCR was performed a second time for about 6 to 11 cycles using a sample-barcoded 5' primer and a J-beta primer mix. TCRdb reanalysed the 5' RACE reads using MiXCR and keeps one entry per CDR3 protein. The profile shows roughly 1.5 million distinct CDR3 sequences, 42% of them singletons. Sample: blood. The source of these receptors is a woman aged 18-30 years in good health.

The CDR3 protein is CASSLNVYQGPAGYDRHSTDTQYF. In DNA, the CDR3 is TGTGCCAGCAGCTTAAACGTCTACCAGGGACCAGCGGGGTACGACCGCCATAGCACAGATACGCAGTATTTT. The chain uses TRBV7-3 and TRBJ2-3; 7 nucleotides line up with TRBD2. J gave up 0 bases and V 1 base, and 28 bases lay outside the gene matches. The germline V gene has CDR1 SGHTA and CDR2 FQGTGA. This CDR3 has 24 residues.

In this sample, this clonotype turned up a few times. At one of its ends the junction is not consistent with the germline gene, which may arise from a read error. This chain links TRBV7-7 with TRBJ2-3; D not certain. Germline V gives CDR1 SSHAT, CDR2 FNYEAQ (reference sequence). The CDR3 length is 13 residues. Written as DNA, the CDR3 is TGTGCTAGCAGCTTAGCTTGGAGTGATACGCAGTATTTT. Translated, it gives CASSLAWSDTQYF.

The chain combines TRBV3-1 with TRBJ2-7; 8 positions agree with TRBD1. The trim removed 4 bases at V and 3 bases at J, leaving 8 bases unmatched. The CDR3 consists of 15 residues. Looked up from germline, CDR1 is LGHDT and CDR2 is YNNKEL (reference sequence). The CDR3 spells CASSRRRTGNYEQYF. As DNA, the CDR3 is TGTGCCAGCAGCCGAAGGAGGACAGGGAACTACGAGCAGTACTTC.

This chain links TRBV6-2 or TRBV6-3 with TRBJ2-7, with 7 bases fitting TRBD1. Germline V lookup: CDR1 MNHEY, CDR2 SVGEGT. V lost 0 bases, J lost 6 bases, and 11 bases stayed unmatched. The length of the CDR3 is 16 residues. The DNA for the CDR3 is TGTGCCAGCAGTTACTCCTTAGGACAGGAGTCGCGCGAGCAGTACTTC. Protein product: CASSYSLGQESREQYF.

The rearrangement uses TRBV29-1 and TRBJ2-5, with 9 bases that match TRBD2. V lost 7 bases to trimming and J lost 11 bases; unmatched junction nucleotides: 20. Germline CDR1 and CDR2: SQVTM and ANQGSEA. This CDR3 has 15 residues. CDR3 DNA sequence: TGCAGCGCCAACGGGCTAGCGGGAACGCTCGATGAGCAGTACTTC. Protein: CSANGLAGTLDEQYF.

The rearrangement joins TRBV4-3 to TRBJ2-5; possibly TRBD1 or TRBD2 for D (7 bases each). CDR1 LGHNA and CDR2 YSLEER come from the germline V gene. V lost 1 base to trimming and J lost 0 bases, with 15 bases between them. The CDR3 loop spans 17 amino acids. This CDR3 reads CASSQVGGTDYQETQYF. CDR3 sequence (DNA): TGCGCCAGCAGCCAAGTGGGGGGGACAGATTACCAAGAGACCCAGTACTTC.

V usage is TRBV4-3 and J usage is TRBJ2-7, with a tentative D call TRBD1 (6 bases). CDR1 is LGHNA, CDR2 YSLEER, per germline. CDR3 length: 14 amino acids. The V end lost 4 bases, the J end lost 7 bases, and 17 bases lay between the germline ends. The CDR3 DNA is TGCGCCAGCAGCCGGGACAAACGCTACAATGAGCAGTACTTC. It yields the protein CASSRDKRYNEQYF.

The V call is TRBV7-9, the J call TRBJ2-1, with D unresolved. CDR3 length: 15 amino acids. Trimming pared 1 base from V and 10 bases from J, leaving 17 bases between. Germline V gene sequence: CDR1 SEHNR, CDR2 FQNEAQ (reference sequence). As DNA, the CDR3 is TGTGCCAGCAGCTTAGGGGCCAACGGCGCAGAGGAGCAGTTCTTC. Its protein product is CASSLGANGAEEQFF.

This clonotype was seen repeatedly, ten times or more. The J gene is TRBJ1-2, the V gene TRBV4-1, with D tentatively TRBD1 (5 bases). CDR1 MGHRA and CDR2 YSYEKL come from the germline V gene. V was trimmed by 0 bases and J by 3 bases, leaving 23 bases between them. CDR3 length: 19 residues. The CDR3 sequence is CASSQDAVITGEQYYGYTF. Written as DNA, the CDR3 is TGCGCCAGCAGCCAAGATGCGGTCATTACAGGAGAGCAATACTATGGCTACACCTTC.

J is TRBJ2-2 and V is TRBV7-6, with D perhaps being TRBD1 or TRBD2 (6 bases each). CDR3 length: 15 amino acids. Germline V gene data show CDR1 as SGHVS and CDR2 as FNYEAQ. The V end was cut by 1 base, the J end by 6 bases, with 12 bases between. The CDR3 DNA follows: TGTGCCAGCAGCTTAGGATCGGGGGCGTCCGGGGAGCTGTTTTTT. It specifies CASSLGSGASGELFF.

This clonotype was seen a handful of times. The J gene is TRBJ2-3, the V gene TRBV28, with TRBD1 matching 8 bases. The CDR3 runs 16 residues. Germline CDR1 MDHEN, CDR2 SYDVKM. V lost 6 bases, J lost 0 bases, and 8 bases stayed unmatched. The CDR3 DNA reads TGTGCCAGCAGGGAGAGACAGGGGAAGAGCACAGATACGCAGTATTTT. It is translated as CASRERQGKSTDTQYF.

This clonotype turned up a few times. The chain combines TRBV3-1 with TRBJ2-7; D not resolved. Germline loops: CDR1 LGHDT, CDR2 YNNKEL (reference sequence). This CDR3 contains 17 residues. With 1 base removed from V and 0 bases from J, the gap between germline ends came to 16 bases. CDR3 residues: CASSQGTQWSSSYEQYF. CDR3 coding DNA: TGTGCCAGCAGCCAAGGTACACAGTGGTCTTCCTCCTACGAGCAGTACTTC.

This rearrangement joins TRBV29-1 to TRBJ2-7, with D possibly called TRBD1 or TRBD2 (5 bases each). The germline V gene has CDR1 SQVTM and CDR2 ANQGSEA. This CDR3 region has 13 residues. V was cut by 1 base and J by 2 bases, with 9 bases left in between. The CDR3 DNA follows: TGCAGCGTTGAAGTAGAGGGACCCTACGAGCAGTACTTC. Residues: CSVEVEGPYEQYF.

The CDR3 region is CASSPGTGNHYGYTF. The CDR3 DNA reads as TGTGCCAGCTCACCAGGGACAGGGAATCACTATGGCTACACCTTC. V is TRBV18 and J is TRBJ1-2, with 9 bases matching TRBD1. Germline lookup yields CDR1 KGHSH and CDR2 LQKENI. The CDR3 has 15 amino acids. V shed 2 bases, J shed 3 bases, and the junction held 4 bases outside the gene matches.

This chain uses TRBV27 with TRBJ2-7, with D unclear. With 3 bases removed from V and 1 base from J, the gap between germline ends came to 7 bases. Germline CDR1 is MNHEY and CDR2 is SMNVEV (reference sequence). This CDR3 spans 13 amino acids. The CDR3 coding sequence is TGTGCCAGCAGTTTTACGAGGTCCTACGAGCAGTACTTC. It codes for CASSFTRSYEQYF.

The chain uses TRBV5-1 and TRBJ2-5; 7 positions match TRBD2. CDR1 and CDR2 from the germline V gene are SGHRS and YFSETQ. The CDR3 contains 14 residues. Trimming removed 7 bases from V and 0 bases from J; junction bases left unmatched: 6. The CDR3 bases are TGCGCCAGCGGAGCGGGAAGGTACCAAGAGACCCAGTACTTC. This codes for CASGAGRYQETQYF.

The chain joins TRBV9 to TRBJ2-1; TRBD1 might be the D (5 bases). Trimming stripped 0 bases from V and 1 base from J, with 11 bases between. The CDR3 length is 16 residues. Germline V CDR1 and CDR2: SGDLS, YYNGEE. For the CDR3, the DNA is TGTGCCAGCAGCGTAGCTACAGGACCTTCCTACAATGAGCAGTTCTTC. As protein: CASSVATGPSYNEQFF.

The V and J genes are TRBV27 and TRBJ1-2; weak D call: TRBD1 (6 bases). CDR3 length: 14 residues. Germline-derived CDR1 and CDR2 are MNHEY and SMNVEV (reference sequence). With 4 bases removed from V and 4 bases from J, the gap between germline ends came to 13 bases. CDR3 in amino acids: CASSWAGAGYGYTF. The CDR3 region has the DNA TGTGCCAGCAGTTGGGCAGGGGCGGGCTATGGCTACACCTTC.

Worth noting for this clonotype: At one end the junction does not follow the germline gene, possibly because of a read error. The CDR3 here is CTSSRQVLNTEAFF. CDR3 coding DNA: TGTACCAGCAGCCGACAGGTACTGAACACTGAAGCTTTCTTT. V is TRBV12-3 or TRBV12-4 and J is TRBJ1-1; maybe TRBD1 (6 bases). The CDR3 runs to 14 residues.

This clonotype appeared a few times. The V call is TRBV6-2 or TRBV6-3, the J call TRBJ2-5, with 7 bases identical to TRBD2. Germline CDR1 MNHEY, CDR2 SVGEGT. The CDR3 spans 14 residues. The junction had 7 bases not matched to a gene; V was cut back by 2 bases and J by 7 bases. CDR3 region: CASSYRLAPGTQYF. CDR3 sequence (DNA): TGTGCCAGCAGTTACAGACTAGCCCCCGGGACCCAGTACTTC.

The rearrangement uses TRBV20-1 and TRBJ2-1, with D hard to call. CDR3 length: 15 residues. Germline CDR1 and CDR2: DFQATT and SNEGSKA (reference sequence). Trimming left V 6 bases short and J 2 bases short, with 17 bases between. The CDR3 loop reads CSAHLVGLAYNEQFF. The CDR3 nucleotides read TGCAGTGCCCATCTTGTTGGGCTAGCCTACAATGAGCAGTTCTTC.

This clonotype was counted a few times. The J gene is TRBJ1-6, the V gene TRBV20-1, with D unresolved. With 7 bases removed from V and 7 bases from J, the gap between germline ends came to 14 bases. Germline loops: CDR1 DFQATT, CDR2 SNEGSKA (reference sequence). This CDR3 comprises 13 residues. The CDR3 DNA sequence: TGCAGTGGGGTGGTAGTTGGGAATTCACCCCTCCACTTT. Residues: CSGVVVGNSPLHF.

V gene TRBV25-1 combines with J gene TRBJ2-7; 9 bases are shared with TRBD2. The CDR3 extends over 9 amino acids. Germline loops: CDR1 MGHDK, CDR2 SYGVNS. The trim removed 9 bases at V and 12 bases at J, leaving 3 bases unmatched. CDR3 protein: CARILAGYF. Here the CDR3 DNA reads TGTGCCAGGATACTAGCGGGGTACTTC.

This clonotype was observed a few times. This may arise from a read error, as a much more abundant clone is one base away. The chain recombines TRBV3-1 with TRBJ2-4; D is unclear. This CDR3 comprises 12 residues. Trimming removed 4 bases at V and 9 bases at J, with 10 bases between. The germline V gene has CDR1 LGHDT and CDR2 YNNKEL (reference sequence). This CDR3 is CASSLSQSIQYF. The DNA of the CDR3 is TGTGCCAGCAGCCTCAGCCAAAGCATTCAGTACTTC. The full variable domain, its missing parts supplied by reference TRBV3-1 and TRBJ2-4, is DTAVSQTPKYLVTQMGNDKSIKCEQNLGHDTMYWYKQDSKKFLKIMFSYNNKELIINETVPNRFSPKSPDKAHLNLHINSLELGDSAVYFCASSLSQSIQYFGAGTRLSVL.

CDR3 sequence: CASSIGTSGGAPYNEQFF. The CDR3 DNA reads as TGTGCCAGCAGCATTGGGACTAGCGGGGGGGCGCCCTACAATGAGCAGTTCTTC. V gene TRBV9 combines with J gene TRBJ2-1; 16 bases match TRBD2. The germline CDR1 and CDR2 sequences are SGDLS and YYNGEE. Unmatched junction bases numbered 6, after V lost 4 bases and J lost 2 bases. This CDR3 spans 18 amino acids.

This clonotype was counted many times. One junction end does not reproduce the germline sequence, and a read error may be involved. DNA of the CDR3: TGTGCCAGCAGTTTAGGACTTTCCTCCTACAATGAGCAGTTCTTC. Protein: CASSLGLSSYNEQFF. This chain connects TRBV5-1 to TRBJ2-1; possible D gene TRBD2, 5 bases. CDR1 SGHRS and CDR2 YFSETQ come from the germline V gene. This CDR3 region has 15 residues.

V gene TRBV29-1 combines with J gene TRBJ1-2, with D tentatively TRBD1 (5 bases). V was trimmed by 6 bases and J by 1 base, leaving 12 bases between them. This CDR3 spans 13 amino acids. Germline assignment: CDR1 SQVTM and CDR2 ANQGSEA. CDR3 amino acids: CSVGGMVNYGYTF. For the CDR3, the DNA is TGCAGCGTCGGGGGGATGGTTAACTATGGCTACACCTTC.

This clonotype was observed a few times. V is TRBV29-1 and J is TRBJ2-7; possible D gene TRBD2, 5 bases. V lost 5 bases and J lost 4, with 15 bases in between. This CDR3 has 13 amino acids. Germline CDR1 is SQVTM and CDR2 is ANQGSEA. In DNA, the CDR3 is TGCAGCGTTTATCTGAGGGTGTCTTACGAGCAGTACTTC. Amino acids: CSVYLRVSYEQYF.

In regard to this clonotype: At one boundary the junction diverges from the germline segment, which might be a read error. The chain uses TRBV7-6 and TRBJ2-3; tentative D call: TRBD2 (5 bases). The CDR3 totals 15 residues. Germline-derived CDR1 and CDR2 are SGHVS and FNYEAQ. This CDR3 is CASSLARASIDTQYF. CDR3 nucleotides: TGTGCCAGCAGCTTAGCTAGGGCTAGCATAGATACGCAGTATTTT.